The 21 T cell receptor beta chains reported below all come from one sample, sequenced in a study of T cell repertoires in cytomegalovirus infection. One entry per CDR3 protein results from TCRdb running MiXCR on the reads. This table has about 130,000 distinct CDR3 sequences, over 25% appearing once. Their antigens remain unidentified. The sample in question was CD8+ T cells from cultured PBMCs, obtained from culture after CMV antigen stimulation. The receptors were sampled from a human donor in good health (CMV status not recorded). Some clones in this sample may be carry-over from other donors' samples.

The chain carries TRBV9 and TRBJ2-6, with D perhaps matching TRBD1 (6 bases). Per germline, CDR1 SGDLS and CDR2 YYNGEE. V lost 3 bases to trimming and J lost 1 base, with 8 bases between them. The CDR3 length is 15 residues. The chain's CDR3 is CASSGQASGANVLTF. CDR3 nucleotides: TGTGCCAGCAGCGGACAGGCTTCTGGGGCCAACGTCCTGACTTTC.

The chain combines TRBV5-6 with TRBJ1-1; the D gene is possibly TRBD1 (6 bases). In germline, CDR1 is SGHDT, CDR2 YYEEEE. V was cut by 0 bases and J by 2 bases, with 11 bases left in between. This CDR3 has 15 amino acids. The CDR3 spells CASSLALQGNTEAFF. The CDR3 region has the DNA TGTGCCAGCAGCTTGGCCTTACAGGGTAACACTGAAGCTTTCTTT.

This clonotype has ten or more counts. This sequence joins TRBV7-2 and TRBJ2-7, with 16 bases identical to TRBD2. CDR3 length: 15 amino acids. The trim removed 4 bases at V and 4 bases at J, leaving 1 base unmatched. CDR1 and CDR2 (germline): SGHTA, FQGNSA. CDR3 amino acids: CASSSGLAGGYEQYF. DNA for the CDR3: TGTGCCAGCAGCTCGGGACTAGCGGGGGGGTACGAGCAGTACTTC.

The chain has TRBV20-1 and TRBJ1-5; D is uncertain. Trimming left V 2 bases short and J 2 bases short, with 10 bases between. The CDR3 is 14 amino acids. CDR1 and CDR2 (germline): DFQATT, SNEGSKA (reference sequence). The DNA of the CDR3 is TGCAGTGCTAGACGGACCTGGGGCAATCAGCCCCAGCATTTT. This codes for CSARRTWGNQPQHF.

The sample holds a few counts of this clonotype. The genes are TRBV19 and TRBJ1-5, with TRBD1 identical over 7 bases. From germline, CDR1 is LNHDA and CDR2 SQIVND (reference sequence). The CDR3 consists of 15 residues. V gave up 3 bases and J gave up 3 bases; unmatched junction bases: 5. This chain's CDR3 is CASSISGGTNQPQHF. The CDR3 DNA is TGTGCCAGTAGTATCTCAGGGGGGACCAATCAGCCCCAGCATTTT.

CDR3 sequence reads: CASSLYEGDQPQHF. The CDR3, as DNA: TGTGCCAGCAGTTTATACGAGGGGGATCAGCCCCAGCATTTT. This sequence joins TRBV27 and TRBJ1-5; the D gene is possibly TRBD1 (6 bases). Deletions cut 1 base from V and 5 bases from J, with 9 bases between. This CDR3 is 14 amino acids long. CDR1 is MNHEY and CDR2 is SMNVEV in the germline V gene (reference sequence).

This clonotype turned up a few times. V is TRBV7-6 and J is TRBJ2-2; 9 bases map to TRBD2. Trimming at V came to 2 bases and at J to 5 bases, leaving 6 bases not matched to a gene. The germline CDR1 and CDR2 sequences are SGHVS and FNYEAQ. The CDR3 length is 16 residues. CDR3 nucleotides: TGTGCCAGCAGCTTACCAGCGGGGGGCCCAACCGGGGAGCTGTTTTTT. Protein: CASSLPAGGPTGELFF.

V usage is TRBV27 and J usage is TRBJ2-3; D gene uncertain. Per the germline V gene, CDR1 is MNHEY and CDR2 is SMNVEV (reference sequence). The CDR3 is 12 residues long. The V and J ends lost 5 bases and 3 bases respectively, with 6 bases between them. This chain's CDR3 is CASSGATDTQYF. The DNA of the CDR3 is TGTGCCAGCAGTGGAGCGACAGATACGCAGTATTTT.

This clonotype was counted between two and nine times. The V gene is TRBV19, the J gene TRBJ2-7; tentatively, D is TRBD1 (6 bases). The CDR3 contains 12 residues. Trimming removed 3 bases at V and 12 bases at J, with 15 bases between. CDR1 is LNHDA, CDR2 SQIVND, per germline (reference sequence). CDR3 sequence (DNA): TGTGCCAGTAGTATTATCGGACAGTCGTTGTACTTC. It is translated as CASSIIGQSLYF.

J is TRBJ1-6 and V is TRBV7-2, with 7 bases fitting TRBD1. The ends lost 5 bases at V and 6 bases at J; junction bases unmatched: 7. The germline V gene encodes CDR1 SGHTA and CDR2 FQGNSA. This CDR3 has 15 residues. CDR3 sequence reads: CASSDRDSLNSPLHF. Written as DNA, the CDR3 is TGTGCCAGCAGCGACCGGGACAGTCTTAATTCACCCCTCCACTTT. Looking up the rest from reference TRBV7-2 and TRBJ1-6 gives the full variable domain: GAGVSQSPSNKVTEKGKDVELRCDPISGHTALYWYRQSLGQGLEFLIYFQGNSAPDKSGLPSDRFSAERTGGSVSTLTIQRTQQEDSAVYLCASSDRDSLNSPLHFGNGTRLTVT.

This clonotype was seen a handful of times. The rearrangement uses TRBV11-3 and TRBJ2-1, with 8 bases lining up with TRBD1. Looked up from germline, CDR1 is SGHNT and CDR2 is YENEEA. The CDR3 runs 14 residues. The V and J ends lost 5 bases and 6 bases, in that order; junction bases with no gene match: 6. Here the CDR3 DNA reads TGTGCCAGCAGCCGACAGGGGAGAGGCAATGAGCAGTTCTTC. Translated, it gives CASSRQGRGNEQFF.

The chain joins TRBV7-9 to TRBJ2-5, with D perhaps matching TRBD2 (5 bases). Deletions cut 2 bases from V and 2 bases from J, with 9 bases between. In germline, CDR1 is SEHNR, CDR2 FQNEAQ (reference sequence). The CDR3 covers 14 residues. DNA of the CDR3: TGTGCCAGCAGCTTATCGGGGAGACAAGAGACCCAGTACTTC. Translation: CASSLSGRQETQYF.

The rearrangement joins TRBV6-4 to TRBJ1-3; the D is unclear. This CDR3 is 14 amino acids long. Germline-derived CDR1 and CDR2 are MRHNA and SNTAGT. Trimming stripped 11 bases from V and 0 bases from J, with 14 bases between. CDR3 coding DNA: TGTGCCGTCGGTTCATACAACTCTGGAAACACCATATATTTT. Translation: CAVGSYNSGNTIYF.

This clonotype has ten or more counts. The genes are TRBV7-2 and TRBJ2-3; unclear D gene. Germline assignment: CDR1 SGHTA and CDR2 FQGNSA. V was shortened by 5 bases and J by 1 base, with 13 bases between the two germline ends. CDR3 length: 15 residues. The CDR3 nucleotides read TGTGCCAGCAGCCCCCAGGAGTTGGGCACAGATACGCAGTATTTT. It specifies CASSPQELGTDTQYF.

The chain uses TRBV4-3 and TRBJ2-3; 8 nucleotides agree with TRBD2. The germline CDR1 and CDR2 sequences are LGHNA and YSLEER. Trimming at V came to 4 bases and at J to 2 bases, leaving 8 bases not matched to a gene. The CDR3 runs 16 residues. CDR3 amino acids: CASSPLGTRLTDTQYF. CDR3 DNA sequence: TGCGCCAGCAGCCCGCTGGGGACTAGACTCACAGATACGCAGTATTTT.

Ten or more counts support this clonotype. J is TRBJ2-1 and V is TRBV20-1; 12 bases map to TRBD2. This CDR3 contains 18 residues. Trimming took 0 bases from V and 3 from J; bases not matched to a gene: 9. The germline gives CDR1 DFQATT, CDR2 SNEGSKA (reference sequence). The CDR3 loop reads CSARDYRTSGARYNEQFF. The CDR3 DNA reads TGCAGTGCTAGAGATTACAGGACTAGCGGGGCACGCTACAATGAGCAGTTCTTC.

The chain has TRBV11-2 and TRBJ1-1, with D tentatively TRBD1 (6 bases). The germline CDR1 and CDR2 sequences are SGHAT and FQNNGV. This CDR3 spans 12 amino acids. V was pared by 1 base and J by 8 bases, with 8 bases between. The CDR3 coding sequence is TGTGCCAGCAGCTTAGGTGGACAGGAAGCTTTCTTT. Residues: CASSLGGQEAFF.

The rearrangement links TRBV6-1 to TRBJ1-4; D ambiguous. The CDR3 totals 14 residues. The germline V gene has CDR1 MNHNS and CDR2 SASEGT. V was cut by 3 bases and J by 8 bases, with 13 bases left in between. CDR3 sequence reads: CASSEGWGNEKLFF. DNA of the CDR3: TGTGCCAGCAGTGAGGGTTGGGGAAACGAAAAACTGTTTTTT.

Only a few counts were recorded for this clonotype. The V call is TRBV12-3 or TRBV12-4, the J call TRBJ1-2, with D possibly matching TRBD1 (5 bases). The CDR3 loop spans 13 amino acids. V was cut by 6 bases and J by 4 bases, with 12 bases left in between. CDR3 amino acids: CASSPTGSYGYTF. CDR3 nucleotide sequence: TGTGCCAGCAGCCCAACAGGATCCTATGGCTACACCTTC.

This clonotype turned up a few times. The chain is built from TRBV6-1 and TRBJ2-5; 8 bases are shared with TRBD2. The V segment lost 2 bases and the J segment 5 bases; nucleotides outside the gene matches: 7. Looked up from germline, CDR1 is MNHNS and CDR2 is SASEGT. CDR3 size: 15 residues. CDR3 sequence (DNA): TGTGCCAGCAGTGAACTAGCGGGCGGTGAGGAGACCCAGTACTTC. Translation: CASSELAGGEETQYF.

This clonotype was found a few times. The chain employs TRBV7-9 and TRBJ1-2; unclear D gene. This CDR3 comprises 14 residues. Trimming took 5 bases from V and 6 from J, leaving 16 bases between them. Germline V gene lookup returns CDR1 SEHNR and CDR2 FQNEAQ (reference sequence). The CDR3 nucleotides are TGTGCCAGCAGCAATAGCATGGAGGCCGATGGCTACACCTTC. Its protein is CASSNSMEADGYTF.